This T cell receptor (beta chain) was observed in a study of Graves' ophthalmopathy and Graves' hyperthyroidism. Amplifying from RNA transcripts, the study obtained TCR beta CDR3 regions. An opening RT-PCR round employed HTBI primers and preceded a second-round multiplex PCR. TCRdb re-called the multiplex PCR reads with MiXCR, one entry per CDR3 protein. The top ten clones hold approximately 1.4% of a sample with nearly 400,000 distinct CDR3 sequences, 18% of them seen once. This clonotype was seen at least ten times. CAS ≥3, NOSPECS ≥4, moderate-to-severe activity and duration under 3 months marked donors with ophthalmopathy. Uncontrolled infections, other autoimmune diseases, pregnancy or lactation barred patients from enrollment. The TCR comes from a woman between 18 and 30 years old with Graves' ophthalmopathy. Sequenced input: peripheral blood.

The CDR3, as DNA: TGTGCCAGCAGTCAAGATTATAGCAATCAGCCCCAGCATTTT. This gives the protein CASSQDYSNQPQHF. The chain uses TRBV25-1 and TRBJ1-5; no firm D call. V gave up 5 bases and J gave up 0 bases, with 8 bases separating them. CDR3 length equals 14 residues. Germline values: CDR1 MGHDK, CDR2 SYGVNS.